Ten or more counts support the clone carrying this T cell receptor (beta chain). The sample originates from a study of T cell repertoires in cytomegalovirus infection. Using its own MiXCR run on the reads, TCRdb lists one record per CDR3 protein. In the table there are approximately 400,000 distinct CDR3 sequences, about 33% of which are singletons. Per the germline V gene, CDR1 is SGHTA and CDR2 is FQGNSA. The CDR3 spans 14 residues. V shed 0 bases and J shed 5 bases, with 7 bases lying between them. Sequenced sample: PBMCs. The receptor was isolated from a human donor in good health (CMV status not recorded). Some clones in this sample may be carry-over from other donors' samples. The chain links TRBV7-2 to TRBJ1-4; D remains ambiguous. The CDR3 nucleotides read TGTGCCAGCAGCTTAGCCAGGTCGAATGAAAAACTGTTTTTT. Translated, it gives CASSLARSNEKLFF.